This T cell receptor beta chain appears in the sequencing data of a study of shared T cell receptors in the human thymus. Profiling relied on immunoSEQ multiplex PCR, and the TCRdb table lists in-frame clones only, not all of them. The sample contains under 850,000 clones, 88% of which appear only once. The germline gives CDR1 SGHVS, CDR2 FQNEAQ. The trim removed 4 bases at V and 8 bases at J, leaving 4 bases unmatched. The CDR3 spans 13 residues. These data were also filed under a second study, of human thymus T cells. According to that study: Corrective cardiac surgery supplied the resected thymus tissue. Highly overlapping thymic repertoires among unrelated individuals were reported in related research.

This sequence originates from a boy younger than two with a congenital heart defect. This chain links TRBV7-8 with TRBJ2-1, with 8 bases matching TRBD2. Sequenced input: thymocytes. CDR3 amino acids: CASSSGGEDEQFF. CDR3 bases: TGTGCCAGCAGCTCCGGGGGGGAGGATGAGCAGTTCTTC.